Each of the 8 T cell receptor beta chains below was sequenced from the same sample in a study of beta chain features in type 1 diabetes. Findings and caveats of the study: Researchers report that Type 1 diabetes patients had moderately but significantly shorter TCRB CDR3s across all four CD4+ subsets.

Antigens for these TCRs are unknown. Expressed TCRB transcripts were sequenced because the isolated RNA had all been reverse transcribed beforehand. Here immunoSEQ multiplex PCR was the method, and the copy in TCRdb shows in-frame clones only, minus some. The table includes 500,000 to 800,000 clones, roughly an eighth detected once. The sample consisted of naive CD4+ T cells from blood. The receptors were sampled from a young man with type 1 diabetes.

The chain has TRBV7-6 and TRBJ1-2; 12 bases are shared with TRBD1. J was trimmed by 8 bases and V by 1 base; bases with no gene match: 11. Germline lookup yields CDR1 SGHVS and CDR2 FNYEAQ. The CDR3 contains 17 residues. The DNA for the CDR3 is TGTGCCAGCAGCTTAGTCGCCCGGGACAGGGGGCATGGCGGCTACACCTTC. It specifies CASSLVARDRGHGGYTF.

The chain recombines TRBV7-9 with TRBJ2-7; D gene unclear. Trimming cost V 6 bases and J 6 bases, with 12 bases left between them. Per the germline V gene, CDR1 is SEHNR and CDR2 is FQNEAQ (reference sequence). The CDR3 runs 12 residues. CDR3 region: CASSTLLGEQYF. The CDR3 DNA is TGTGCCAGCAGTACGTTACTGGGCGAGCAGTACTTC.

This chain uses TRBV29-1 with TRBJ1-1; 7 positions match TRBD1. J lost 2 bases, V lost 7 bases, and 7 bases had no gene match. Germline lookup yields CDR1 SQVTM and CDR2 ANQGSEA. The CDR3 totals 13 residues. The CDR3 DNA reads TGCAGCGCAACCGGGACAGTTAACACTGAAGCTTTCTTT. Encoded protein: CSATGTVNTEAFF.

This clone was observed a handful of times. The chain uses TRBV25-1 and TRBJ1-2; D is unresolved. V lost 3 bases, J lost 8 bases, and 19 bases lay in between. CDR1 and CDR2 from the germline V gene are MGHDK and SYGVNS. The CDR3 covers 15 residues. The CDR3: CASSDDPDGVSGYTF. CDR3 coding DNA: TGTGCCAGCAGTGACGACCCCGACGGGGTCTCGGGCTACACCTTC.

This clone showed up just a few times. This rearrangement joins TRBV7-7 to TRBJ2-5, with TRBD2 matching 11 bases. CDR3 size: 16 residues. V was clipped by 4 bases and J by 2 bases; unmatched bases: 6. Germline lookup yields CDR1 SSHAT and CDR2 FNYEAQ (reference sequence). CDR3 sequence reads: CASSSGTSGWQETQYF. Written as DNA, the CDR3 is TGTGCCAGCAGCTCCGGGACTAGCGGTTGGCAAGAGACCCAGTACTTC.

For the CDR3, the DNA is TGCGCCAGCAGCCAAGAGACAGGGCCCTACGAGCAGTACTTC. Residues: CASSQETGPYEQYF. This chain uses TRBV4-3 with TRBJ2-7, with 7 bases lining up with TRBD1. From germline, CDR1 is LGHNA and CDR2 YSLEER. The CDR3 runs to 14 residues. With 0 bases clipped from V and 2 bases from J, the junction kept 1 base outside the gene matches.

In its sample, this clone was seen a few times. Different DNA sequences within this sample yield the same CDR3. The V call is TRBV7-2, the J call TRBJ2-4; D gene uncertain. This CDR3 contains 13 residues. The germline CDR1 and CDR2 sequences are SGHTA and FQGNSA. Trimming pared 4 bases from V and 0 bases from J, leaving 4 bases between. CDR3 region: CASSSLAKNIQYF. CDR3 nucleotide sequence: TGTGCCAGCAGCTCCCTAGCCAAAAACATTCAGTACTTC.

This clone came up a few times. CDR3 residues: CASSLEGQINQPQHF. CDR3 in DNA: TGTGCCAGCAGCTTAGAGGGACAGATCAATCAGCCCCAGCATTTT. The gene calls are TRBV7-9 and TRBJ1-5; the match to TRBD1 covers 7 bases. Germline CDR1 is SEHNR and CDR2 is FQNEAQ (reference sequence). The CDR3 totals 15 residues. After removal of 1 base from V and 3 bases from J, the junction contained 3 bases not matched to a gene.